The rows below give T cell receptor beta chains drawn from one sample of a study of T cells in Graves' hyperthyroidism and ophthalmopathy. In TCRdb, the multiplex PCR reads were re-called with MiXCR into one record per CDR3 protein. The repertoire holds some 440,000 distinct CDR3 sequences, with around a sixth as singletons. The material sequenced was blood. The receptors derive from a young woman with Graves' hyperthyroidism. Both conserved end residues are part of each CDR3. The D gene is left open where the match is weak. The size field is filled for only some rows; it gives once, few, many or a size class.

v_gene	j_gene	abundance	d_gene	CDR3nt	CDR3aa
TRBV7-2	TRBJ2-5	NA	TRBD1	TGTGCCAGCAGCTTAGGGGGGACAGGTCAAGAGACCCAGTACTTC	CASSLGGTGQETQYF
TRBV5-1	TRBJ2-7	NA	TRBD2	TGCGCCAGCAGCTTGGGAGCGGGAGGCCGCGAGCAGTACTTC	CASSLGAGGREQYF
TRBV5-1	TRBJ2-3	many	NA	TGCGCCAGCAGCTCTGGGACACAGACAGATACGCAGTATTTT	CASSSGTQTDTQYF
TRBV12-3/TRBV12-4	TRBJ1-3	many	TRBD1	TGTGCCAGCAGCTCGGACAGGGCTAGGAACACCATATATTTT	CASSSDRARNTIYF
TRBV20-1	TRBJ2-7	many	NA	TGCAGTGCCCAATTTTCGGGCTACGAGCAGTACTTC	CSAQFSGYEQYF
TRBV20-1	TRBJ2-3	many	TRBD2	TGCAGTGCTAGTCTTACTAGCGCAACAGATACGCAGTATTTT	CSASLTSATDTQYF
TRBV10-3	TRBJ1-6	NA	NA	TGTGCCATCAGTGACCCCAATAATTCACCCCTCCACTTT	CAISDPNNSPLHF
TRBV18	TRBJ2-7	NA	TRBD1	TGTGCCAGCTCACCACCGGTTAAGACAGGGGGCGACGAGCAGTACTTC	CASSPPVKTGGDEQYF
TRBV7-6	TRBJ2-5	few	TRBD2	TGTGCCAGCAGCAAAAGGACTAGCGGGGGAGAGACCCAGTACTTC	CASSKRTSGGETQYF
TRBV4-1	TRBJ2-7	many	NA	TGCGCCAGCAGCCAAGAACTAGGGTTTGCCTACGAGCAGTACTTC	CASSQELGFAYEQYF
TRBV20-1	TRBJ1-1	many	NA	TGCAGTGCTAGAGAGACGTCGGTGAGGGGCACTGAAGCTTTCTTT	CSARETSVRGTEAFF
TRBV20-1	TRBJ1-4	NA	TRBD1	TGCAGTGCTACAGACAGGGGAACTAATGAAAAACTGTTTTTT	CSATDRGTNEKLFF
TRBV12-3/TRBV12-4	TRBJ2-6	few	NA	TGTGCCAGCAGGACTAAAAACGCTGGGGCCAACGTCCTGACTTTC	CASRTKNAGANVLTF
TRBV20-1	TRBJ2-7	many	NA	TGCAGTGCTAGAGGAGGCCAGGGGAAAGTGTACGAGCAGTACTTC	CSARGGQGKVYEQYF
TRBV4-1	TRBJ1-2	few	NA	TGCGCCAGCAGCCTTACAAACTCCAGGACAGACTTTAACTATGGCTACACCTTC	CASSLTNSRTDFNYGYTF
TRBV27	TRBJ1-5	many	NA	TGTGCCAGCAGCCTCGGGAGAGGTAACAGCTTAAATCAGCCCCAGCATTTT	CASSLGRGNSLNQPQHF
TRBV9	TRBJ1-2	many	TRBD1	TGTGCCAGCAGCTCAAAGGGACAGGGAATATATGGCTACACCTTC	CASSSKGQGIYGYTF
TRBV28	TRBJ2-1	many	TRBD2	TGTGCCAGCAGTTTCCGATACCTAGCGGTGCATAGAATTGAGCAGTTCTTC	CASSFRYLAVHRIEQFF
TRBV28	TRBJ1-5	many	TRBD1	TGTGCCAGCAGTTTAGGACAGGGGAACGGTCAGCCCCAGCATTTT	CASSLGQGNGQPQHF
TRBV7-2	TRBJ1-3	many	NA	TGTGCCAGCGCGACAGGACTCTCTGGAAACACCATATATTTT	CASATGLSGNTIYF
TRBV10-1	TRBJ1-2	few	TRBD1	TGCGCCAGCAGTGATCAACAGGGGACTGGCTACACCTTC	CASSDQQGTGYTF
TRBV2	TRBJ1-2	many	NA	TGTGCCAGCAACTTCGTAGGGGTTCCCTATGGCTACACCTTC	CASNFVGVPYGYTF
TRBV29-1	TRBJ2-1	few	TRBD2	TGCAGCGGTGGAGGGACTAGTGTTGATACTGAGCAGTTCTTC	CSGGGTSVDTEQFF
TRBV28	TRBJ2-7	many	NA	TGTGCCAGCAGTGAGACCATGTTCTACGAGCAGTACTTC	CASSETMFYEQYF
TRBV19	TRBJ2-1	NA	NA	TGTGCCAGTAGTATAGGCCGTTGGCGGAGACCCTCCTACAATGAGCAGTTCTTC	CASSIGRWRRPSYNEQFF